This entry lists 5 T cell receptor beta chains sequenced from one sample in a study of shared clonotypes between healthy human individuals. Sequencing used immunoSEQ multiplex PCR; TCRdb keeps in-frame clones, though not all of them. This table holds about 710,000 clones, roughly 72% found once. The sequencing sample was made of memory CD4+ T cells sorted from blood. Subset here: CD45RA-negative fraction. The source is a woman aged 25 to 45 in good health.

This chain uses TRBV27 with TRBJ1-1, with TRBD1 matching over 7 bases. Germline CDR1 and CDR2: MNHEY and SMNVEV (reference sequence). The CDR3 length is 13 residues. Trimming cost V 5 bases and J 4 bases; bases outside gene matches: 4. CDR3 DNA sequence: TGTGCCAGCAGTGCCCGACAGGGCACTGAAGCTTTCTTT. This encodes CASSARQGTEAFF.

This clone was counted ten times or more. The CDR3 coding sequence is TGTGCCATCACAAAAGGGGAGCAGGTGAGGGAGCAGTACTTC. Its protein is CAITKGEQVREQYF. The chain uses TRBV10-3 and TRBJ2-7; either TRBD1 or TRBD2 may supply D (5 bases each). The CDR3 runs to 14 residues. The germline gives CDR1 ENHRY, CDR2 SYGVKD. V lost 7 bases and J lost 7, with 20 bases in between.

This chain joins TRBV6-1 and TRBJ1-5; D uncertain. The CDR3 extends over 13 amino acids. Germline V lookup: CDR1 MNHNS, CDR2 SASEGT. The V gene lost 10 bases and the J gene lost 3 bases, with 13 bases spanning the gap. The CDR3 loop reads CAITDGYNQPQHF. Written as DNA, the CDR3 is TGTGCCATCACGGACGGATACAATCAGCCCCAGCATTTT.

This clone was observed a few times. This chain uses TRBV10-1 with TRBJ1-2; a possible D gene is TRBD1 (6 bases). The CDR3 spans 13 residues. Germline V CDR1 and CDR2: WNHNN, SYGVQD (reference sequence). Deletions cut 4 bases from V and 1 base from J, with 7 bases between. The CDR3 coding sequence is TGCGCCAGCAGTGCAGGGGTTAACTATGGCTACACCTTC. Residues: CASSAGVNYGYTF.

The chain carries TRBV6-1 and TRBJ2-3; tentatively, D is TRBD2 (6 bases). V gave up 7 bases and J gave up 2 bases, with 13 bases separating them. Germline V CDR1 and CDR2: MNHNS, SASEGT. This CDR3 is 14 amino acids long. In nucleotides, the CDR3 is TGTGCCAGCATACGCGGAGGGATCACAGATACGCAGTATTTT. It translates to CASIRGGITDTQYF.